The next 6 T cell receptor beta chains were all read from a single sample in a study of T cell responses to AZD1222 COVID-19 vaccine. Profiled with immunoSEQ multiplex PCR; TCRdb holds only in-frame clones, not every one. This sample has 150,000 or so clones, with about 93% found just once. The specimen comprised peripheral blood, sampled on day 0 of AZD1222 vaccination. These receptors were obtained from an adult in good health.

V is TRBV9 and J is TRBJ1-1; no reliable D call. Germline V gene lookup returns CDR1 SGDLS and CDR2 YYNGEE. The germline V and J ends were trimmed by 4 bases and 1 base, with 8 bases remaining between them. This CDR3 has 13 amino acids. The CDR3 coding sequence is TGTGCCAGCAGCACCATCCCGAACACTGAAGCTTTCTTT. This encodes CASSTIPNTEAFF.

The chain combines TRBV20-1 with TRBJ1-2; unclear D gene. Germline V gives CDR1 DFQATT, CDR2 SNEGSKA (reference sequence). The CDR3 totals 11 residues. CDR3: CSADILYGYTF. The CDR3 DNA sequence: TGCTCAGCCGATATTCTCTATGGCTACACCTTC.

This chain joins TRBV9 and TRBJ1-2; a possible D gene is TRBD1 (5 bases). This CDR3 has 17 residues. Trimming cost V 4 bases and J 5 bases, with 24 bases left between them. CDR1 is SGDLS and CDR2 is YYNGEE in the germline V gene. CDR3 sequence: CASSHDPGGAIRYGYTF. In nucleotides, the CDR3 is TGTGCCAGCAGCCATGACCCGGGCGGGGCAATTAGATATGGCTACACCTTC.

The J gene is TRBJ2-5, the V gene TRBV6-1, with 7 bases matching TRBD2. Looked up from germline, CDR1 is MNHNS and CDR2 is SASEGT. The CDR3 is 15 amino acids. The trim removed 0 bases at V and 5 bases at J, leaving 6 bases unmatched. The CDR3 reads CASSEATGTKETQYF. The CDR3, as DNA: TGTGCCAGCAGTGAAGCAACCGGGACTAAGGAGACCCAGTACTTC.

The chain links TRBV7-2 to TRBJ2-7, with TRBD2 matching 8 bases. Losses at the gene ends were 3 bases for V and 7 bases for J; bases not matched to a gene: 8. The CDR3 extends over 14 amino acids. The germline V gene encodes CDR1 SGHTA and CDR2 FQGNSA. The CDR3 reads CASSFGGGPVEQYF. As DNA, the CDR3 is TGTGCCAGCAGCTTCGGGGGGGGGCCAGTTGAGCAGTACTTC.

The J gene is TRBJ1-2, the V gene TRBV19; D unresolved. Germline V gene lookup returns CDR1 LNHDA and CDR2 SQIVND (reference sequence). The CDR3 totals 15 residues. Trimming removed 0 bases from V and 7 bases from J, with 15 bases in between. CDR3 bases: TGTGCCAGTAGTATAGACCTAAAGGGCGGTTCTGGCTACACCTTC. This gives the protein CASSIDLKGGSGYTF.